The sequence of this TCR beta chain was determined in a study of blood T cells in healthy people across ages (dated by TCRdb to between 2015 and 2016). About the full investigation: In model experiments, template switching captured about one uniquely barcoded TCR beta cDNA molecule for every two T cells. Age-related changes in TCR beta repertoire diversity were measured in the study by deep sequencing normalized with unique cDNA molecular identifiers. Donors were grouped into four age groups: young (average 16 years), middle-aged (39), aged (about 59) and long-lived (roughly 80). To avoid experimental bias, donors of different ages were randomly spread across the sequencing lanes. The study analyzed two additional independent replicas of 1 million unique cDNA reads from the same blood draw for two donors, one aged 18 to 29 and one aged 80 or older. Paper-wide results and their limitations: Because donor CMV infection status was unknown, age-related changes in expanded clonotypes were potentially confounded. Estimates of total diversity from one million sequenced T cells were regarded as lower bounds and underestimates. Observed TCR beta diversity correlated strongly with the percentage of naive T cells measured by flow cytometry. Conclusive comparison of naive and antigen-experienced compartments was prevented by the profiling of bulk unsorted PBMCs. Compared with the aged group, the long-lived group had more naive CD4+ T cells, fewer expanded clones and increased TCR diversity, a pattern suggesting age selection. As age increased, observed TCR beta diversity per million T cells dropped in a roughly linear way, and a significant reduction was already evident by age about 40.

Points on this clonotype: Its antigen has not been determined. Base-call qualities are not available, and no considerably larger clone is one nucleotide away.

Library creation used 5' RACE. The instrument was an Illumina HiSeq 2500. A second roughly 6 to 11 cycle PCR used a sample-barcoded 5' primer and a J-beta primer mix. A unique molecular identifier was introduced onto each TCR beta cDNA molecule by a template-switch 5' adaptor carrying 12 random nucleotides. Each sample yielded at least 3 million CDR3-containing paired-end reads. First-strand cDNA was synthesized from all RNA with the Mint cDNA synthesis kit, primed by a TRBC-specific oligonucleotide. Following uracil-DNA glycosylase treatment, all cDNA underwent a first 18-cycle PCR with the universal primers M1SS and BC2_uni_R. The source study handled its data this way. Each sample was normalized by randomly selecting 1 million high-quality reads, each carrying a distinct molecular identifier. Reads with shared molecular identifiers were discarded instead of being binned into consensus sequences. MiTCR, set to a Q25 quality threshold and the strictest error-elimination algorithm, was used for CDR3 identification, clonotype clustering and error correction. A nonparametric unseen species model with Euler transformation was used to estimate a lower bound on total TCR beta diversity. Through fastp at Q25 and MiXCR, TCRdb rebuilt clones from the public reads, retaining in-frame beta chains. Each CDR3 protein appears once, grouped with its most common genes and DNA. These V and J calls derive from TCRdb rather than the authors' analysis. In all, the sample holds approximately 800,000 distinct CDR3 sequences, and around 62% of those were seen once. The ten biggest clones cover about 27% of the sample.

There are 15 amino acids in the CDR3, from cysteine to phenylalanine inclusive. Of all the DNA, just the CDR3 is kept, 45 bases in frame from base 1. From the germline V gene, CDR1 is SGHRS and CDR2 is YFSETQ. V lost 2 bases and J lost 8 bases; the stretch between them is 19 bases long. Donors were approximately 42 systemically healthy Caucasian individuals from Russia aged roughly 6 to 95 years. About 10 milliliters of peripheral blood were collected from each donor into EDTA-treated Vacutainer tubes. PBMCs were isolated by Ficoll-Paque density-gradient centrifugation, with at least 6.5 million obtained per sample. Trizol reagent was used to extract total RNA from PBMCs, with at least 5 micrograms per sample. For every donor, flow cytometry on a PBMC aliquot measured the percentage of naive CD45RAhigh/CD27high T cells.

Sequencing was done on a sample of blood. The receptor's source is a man aged 30 to 39 in good health. Recombination linked TRBV5-1 to TRBJ1-2, and TRBD1 may be the D gene, going by 5 matching bases. The CDR3 protein: CASSLRARDLGGYTF. The sequence in DNA is TGCGCCAGCAGCTTAAGGGCCAGGGACCTGGGCGGCTACACCTTC.